This TCR beta chain originates from a study of OX40 agonist ivuxolimab in advanced cancers. Whole-study context: It was ivuxolimab, an agonistic anti-OX40 (CD134) antibody, that patients were treated with. Three patients got partial responses; one had hepatocellular carcinoma and two had cutaneous melanoma. Study conclusions and caveats: Averaged across samples, CD8+ T cells carried more expanded clones than CD4+ did.

Only in-frame clones appear in the TCRdb table, and some are missing; sequencing was by immunoSEQ multiplex PCR. The sample records 65,000 to 75,000 clones, roughly 85% being singletons. The CDR3 has 14 residues. Trimming took 9 bases from V and 9 from J, leaving 18 bases between them. CDR1 and CDR2 (germline): SNHLY, FYNNEI. A word on this clone: As yet, its antigen is unknown.

The TCR originated in an adult with an advanced solid tumor such as melanoma, head and neck, liver or kidney cancer. The sequences come from CD4+ or CD8+ T cells sorted from blood, collected in a trial of the OX40 agonist ivuxolimab. The V gene is TRBV2, the J gene TRBJ1-6; the D is unclear. Written as DNA, the CDR3 is TGTGCCAGTGGGGAGTACCTTGGAAGTTCACCCCTCCACTTT. This sequence encodes CASGEYLGSSPLHF.